This T cell receptor (beta chain) appears in the sequencing data of a study of cytomegalovirus exposure and HLA in healthy donors. The CDR3 is made up of 14 amino acids. Germline CDR1 SGHRS, CDR2 YFSETQ. Trimming left V 4 bases short and J 8 bases short, with 18 bases between. Primers for the PCR totalled 60 Vbeta and 13 Jbeta. Data came from immunoSEQ multiplex PCR; TCRdb stores just in-frame clones and leaves some out. The sample table sets out some 150,000 clones. To note about this clone: Its antigen remains unknown.

General study points: When a later analysis compared HLA-associated TCR beta chains with equally common others, the HLA-associated chains turned out to be more clonally expanded and to have lower generation probabilities.

The genes are TRBV5-1 and TRBJ1-1; a possible D gene is TRBD1 (5 bases). Sequenced material: PBMCs. This sequence was found in a woman aged 18 to 35 in good health and CMV-seronegative. CDR3 amino acids: CASSPGDFGAEAFF. CDR3 coding DNA: TGCGCCAGCAGCCCGGGGGACTTCGGGGCCGAAGCTTTCTTT.